This record covers a single T cell receptor beta chain. Its antigen is currently unknown. These data come from a study of OX40 agonist ivuxolimab in advanced cancers. Study at large: Partial responses were recorded for three patients, including one with hepatocellular carcinoma and two with cutaneous melanoma.

General study points: In CD8+ T cells, expanded clones were on average more numerous than in CD4+.

The CDR3 loop spans 16 amino acids. Deletions cut 4 bases from V and 3 bases from J, with 18 bases between. Germline lookup yields CDR1 SGDLS and CDR2 YYNGEE. Some clones are missing from TCRdb's copy, which holds only in-frame ones; the method was immunoSEQ multiplex PCR. The table records about 82,000 clones, 85% to 90% of them present only once. The sequence derives from an adult with an advanced solid tumor such as melanoma, head and neck, liver or kidney cancer. The chain carries TRBV9 and TRBJ2-3; perhaps TRBD2 as D (7 bases). Sequenced material: CD4+ or CD8+ T cells sorted from blood, taken in a trial of the OX40 agonist ivuxolimab. The CDR3 protein is CASSHKGGAGTDTQYF. CDR3 coding DNA: TGTGCCAGCAGCCACAAGGGGGGGGCGGGGACAGATACGCAGTATTTT.